The rows below give T cell receptor beta chains drawn from one sample of a study of T cells after yellow fever vaccination. MiXCR was run by TCRdb on the 5' RACE reads, yielding one entry per CDR3 protein. Altogether 500,000 to 650,000 distinct CDR3 sequences are present, about a sixth being singletons, with the ten largest covering 17%. The sequencing here drew on PBMCs, taken around 5 days after the first yellow fever vaccination. The receptor source for this set is a man aged 18 to 30 who received the YFV17D yellow fever vaccine. CDR3s include the opening cysteine and the closing phenylalanine or tryptophan. A D gene is named only where the DNA matches it firmly. Some rows mark clone size as missing; the rest say once, few, many or name a class of expanded clone.

TRBV7-3	TRBJ1-1	TRBD1	13	NA	CASSHDKGQGAFF	TGTGCCAGCAGCCACGATAAAGGACAGGGAGCTTTCTTT
TRBV7-2	TRBJ2-3	TRBD1	14	few	CASSSGQGVSRQYF	TGTGCCAGCAGCTCGGGACAGGGGGTATCTCGGCAGTATTTT
TRBV4-3	TRBJ1-6	TRBD1	16	many	CASSHEPTGRNSPLHF	TGCGCCAGCAGCCATGAGCCGACAGGGAGGAATTCACCCCTCCACTTT
TRBV18	TRBJ1-3	NA	16	NA	CASSPGGPRSGNTIYF	TGTGCCAGCTCACCAGGGGGGCCGCGCTCTGGAAACACCATATATTTT
TRBV12-3/TRBV12-4	TRBJ1-5	TRBD1	15	few	CASSPGQGADQPQHF	TGTGCCAGCAGTCCCGGACAGGGGGCCGATCAGCCCCAGCATTTT
TRBV6-5	TRBJ1-2	NA	15	NA	CASSYSAAANYGYTF	TGTGCCAGCAGTTACTCTGCCGCAGCCAACTATGGCTACACCTTC
TRBV7-2	TRBJ1-1	TRBD1	14	few	CASSPNRGETEAFF	TGTGCCAGCAGCCCGAACAGGGGAGAGACTGAAGCTTTCTTT
TRBV28	TRBJ1-3	NA	16	few	CASSFFGLSSGNTIYF	TGTGCCAGCAGTTTCTTTGGGTTGAGCTCTGGAAACACCATATATTTT
TRBV12-3/TRBV12-4	TRBJ1-1	NA	13	NA	CASSLIQGSEAFF	TGTGCCAGCAGTTTAATCCAGGGCTCTGAAGCTTTCTTT
TRBV7-2	TRBJ2-7	NA	15	NA	CASSLVDGGQYEQYF	TGTGCCAGCAGCTTGGTTGATGGGGGGCAGTACGAGCAGTACTTC
TRBV7-8	TRBJ1-6	NA	17	NA	CASSLYTESSYNSPLHF	TGTGCCAGCAGCTTATACACCGAAAGCTCCTATAATTCACCCCTCCACTTT
TRBV4-1	TRBJ1-1	NA	15	NA	CASSQVPFWRTEAFF	TGCGCCAGCAGCCAAGTACCCTTTTGGAGGACTGAAGCTTTCTTT
TRBV20-1	TRBJ1-1	NA	13	NA	CSAPEAVGTEAFF	TGCAGTGCTCCGGAGGCTGTGGGCACTGAAGCTTTCTTT
TRBV27	TRBJ2-1	TRBD2	15	NA	CASRAGGPSYNEQFF	TGTGCCAGCCGAGCGGGGGGGCCCTCCTACAATGAGCAGTTCTTC
TRBV3-1	TRBJ2-1	NA	19	NA	CASSQDGMGRGPWYNEQFF	TGTGCCAGCAGCCAAGATGGCATGGGCAGGGGCCCTTGGTACAATGAGCAGTTCTTC
TRBV12-3/TRBV12-4	TRBJ2-7	TRBD2	16	few	CASSSSLAGGRYEQYF	TGTGCCAGCAGTTCCAGTCTGGCGGGGGGACGGTACGAGCAGTACTTC
TRBV6-5	TRBJ1-6	TRBD1	13	few	CASSLSVGQGLLF	TGTGCCAGCAGTTTGAGCGTGGGACAGGGGCTCCTTTTT
TRBV27	TRBJ2-1	TRBD2	15	NA	CASSSGTSGGGEQFF	TGTGCCAGCAGTTCGGGGACTAGCGGGGGCGGGGAGCAGTTCTTC
TRBV24-1	TRBJ1-5	NA	14	NA	CATSGPHLNQPQHF	TGTGCCACCAGTGGGCCTCACCTAAATCAGCCCCAGCATTTT
TRBV5-1	TRBJ2-1	TRBD2	14	NA	CASSRLRLAAEQFF	TGCGCCAGCAGCCGACTTCGACTAGCGGCTGAGCAGTTCTTC
TRBV7-9	TRBJ2-7	NA	12	NA	CASIGGSDEQYF	TGTGCCAGCATCGGGGGTAGCGACGAGCAGTACTTC
TRBV29-1	TRBJ2-5	TRBD2	15	NA	CSVGLAGGDQETQYF	TGCAGCGTGGGACTAGCGGGGGGGGACCAAGAGACCCAGTACTTC
TRBV18	TRBJ2-7	TRBD1	15	NA	CASSPRQGARNEQYF	TGTGCCAGCTCGCCCCGGCAGGGGGCGAGAAACGAGCAGTACTTC